This is a list of T cell receptor beta chains from one sample in a study of blood T cell repertoires in COVID-19. Sequencing was performed with immunoSEQ multiplex PCR; in TCRdb, only in-frame clones are kept and a portion is missing. The sample includes some 55,000 clones, roughly nine tenths of them seen just once. Input material: peripheral blood. These receptor sequences come from a human donor in a cohort sampled during active COVID-19. The CDR3 runs from the conserved cysteine through the conserved F or W. Each record gives: V gene, J gene, clone size, D gene, CDR3 DNA, CDR3 protein. D genes are given only for firm matches. Clone size appears in some rows only: once, few, many, or a class for an expanded clone.

TRBV10-3	TRBJ1-1	-	-	TGTGCCATCAGTGAGTCCGTGAACACTGAAGCTTTCTTT	CAISESVNTEAFF
TRBV5-6	TRBJ1-5	-	-	TGTGCCAGCAGCTTGTTTAGTCAGCCCCAGCATTTT	CASSLFSQPQHF
TRBV4-3	TRBJ1-5	-	-	TGCGCCAGCAGCCAAGAGGGAGCAGGAAATCAGCCCCAGCATTTT	CASSQEGAGNQPQHF
TRBV13	TRBJ2-4	-	TRBD2	TGTGCCAGCAGCCAGACCCTAGCGGGGGGGCGTAGCAAAAACATTCAGTACTTC	CASSQTLAGGRSKNIQYF
TRBV3-1/TRBV3-2	TRBJ1-1	few	-	TGTGCCAGCAGCCAATTGGGGAGTGGAGCTTTCTTT	CASSQLGSGAFF
TRBV27	TRBJ2-6	-	TRBD2	TGTGCCAGCAGTCGACAAAGGGAATTGGGACTAGAGGGTGCCGGGGCCAACGTCCTGACTTTC	CASSRQRELGLEGAGANVLTF
TRBV5-4	TRBJ1-1	-	-	TGTGCCAGCAGCTTGGGAGAGAACACTGAAGCTTTCTTT	CASSLGENTEAFF
TRBV28	TRBJ1-2	-	-	TGTGCCAGCATACAGGGAGGGCCTCCTAACTATGGCTACACCTTC	CASIQGGPPNYGYTF
TRBV19	TRBJ1-6	-	-	TGTGCCAGTAGTATTAACTGGCAGGGAAATTCACCCCTCCACTTT	CASSINWQGNSPLHF
TRBV29-1	TRBJ2-5	once	-	TGCAGCGTCCCCGGGGGGCTAGAGACCCAGTACTTC	CSVPGGLETQYF
TRBV5-1	TRBJ1-1	-	TRBD1	TGCGCCAGCAGCTGGGGACAGGAGACGAACACTGAAGCTTTCTTT	CASSWGQETNTEAFF
TRBV28	TRBJ2-7	-	-	TGTGCCACGTCTCAAGCCGGGGTTAGTACCTACGAGCAGTACTTC	CATSQAGVSTYEQYF
TRBV30	TRBJ1-5	-	TRBD1	TGTGCCTGGAGCCCGACGACAGGGGACTTCCTAAATAGCAATCAGCCCCAGCATTTT	CAWSPTTGDFLNSNQPQHF
TRBV12-5	TRBJ2-2	-	TRBD2	TGTGCTAGTGGTTTAAACGGGGGGGTATACACCGGGGAGCTGTTTTTT	CASGLNGGVYTGELFF
TRBV18	TRBJ2-3	-	-	TGTGCCAGCTCACCTAAGGGAGCAGGAGGCACAGATACGCAGTATTTT	CASSPKGAGGTDTQYF
TRBV19	TRBJ1-2	-	-	TGTGCCAGTAGTATCGAGACAAGTTATGGCTACACCTTC	CASSIETSYGYTF
TRBV5-4	TRBJ2-5	once	TRBD2	TGTGCCAGCAGCCTCGATGGAAGCGGGAGGGGTGAGACCCAGTACTTC	CASSLDGSGRGETQYF
TRBV30	TRBJ2-5	-	-	TGTGCCTGGAGTGGAGGGGGTAGAGAGACCCAGTACTTC	CAWSGGGRETQYF
TRBV6-8	TRBJ2-2	-	-	TGTGCCAGCAAACAAGGAGGTGGTAAGTTCGGGGCCATCGGGGGACGCAGGGACACCGGGGAGCTGTTTTTT	CASKQGGGKFGAIGGRRDTGELFF
TRBV2	TRBJ2-3	-	TRBD2	TGTGCCAGCAGGGAAAGCGGGGCAGATACGCAGTATTTT	CASRESGADTQYF